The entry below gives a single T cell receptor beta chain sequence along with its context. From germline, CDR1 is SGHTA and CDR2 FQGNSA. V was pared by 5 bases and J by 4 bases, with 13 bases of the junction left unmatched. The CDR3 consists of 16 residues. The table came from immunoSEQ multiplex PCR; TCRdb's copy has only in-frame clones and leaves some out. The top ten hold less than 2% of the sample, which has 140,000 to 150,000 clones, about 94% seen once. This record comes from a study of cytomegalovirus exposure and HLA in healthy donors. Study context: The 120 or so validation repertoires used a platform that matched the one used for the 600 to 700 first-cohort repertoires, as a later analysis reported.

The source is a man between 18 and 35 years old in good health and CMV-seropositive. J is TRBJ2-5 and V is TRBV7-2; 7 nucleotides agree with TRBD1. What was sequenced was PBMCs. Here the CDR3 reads CASSPWRRGQGETQYF. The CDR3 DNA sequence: TGTGCCAGCAGCCCGTGGCGAAGGGGGCAAGGAGAGACCCAGTACTTC.